This TCR beta chain originates from a study of technical replicates of blood from four donors. Clones were sequenced by immunoSEQ multiplex PCR, and TCRdb holds only the in-frame ones, with some missing. The repertoire holds 75,000 to 95,000 clones, with 94% as singletons. Trimming shortened V by 2 bases and J by 1 base, and 9 bases separated the two germline ends. There are 14 residues in the CDR3. In germline, CDR1 is SGHRS, CDR2 YFSETQ. This sequence joins TRBV5-1 and TRBJ2-5; D call uncertain. The TCR originated in a human donor in good health. Material: T cells isolated from PBMCs. The CDR3 DNA follows: TGCGCCAGCAGCTTCAATATAGCCCAAGAGACCCAGTACTTC. It yields the protein CASSFNIAQETQYF. The full variable domain, in which reference TRBV5-1 and TRBJ2-5 provide the parts outside the CDR3, is KAGVTQTPRYLIKTRGQQVTLSCSPISGHRSVSWYQQTPGQGLQFLFEYFSETQRNKGNFPGRFSGRQFSNSRSEMNVSTLELGDSALYLCASSFNIAQETQYFGPGTRLLVL.